This T cell receptor beta chain was sequenced in a study of T cells in tuberculosis. Findings of the study overall: Low-affinity CD1B-GMM tetramer-binding T cells may have been missed.

Sequencing of TCR-alpha and TCR-beta chains was unpaired. Method: immunoSEQ multiplex PCR; TCRdb's copy keeps in-frame clones and lacks some. The table lists 60,000 or so clones, approximately 81% of them singletons. J was trimmed by 2 bases and V by 4 bases; bases with no gene match: 7. Germline CDR1 reads SGHKS; CDR2 reads YYEKEE (reference sequence). The CDR3 covers 15 residues. Cells were sorted from thawed PBMC rested overnight and stained with GMM-loaded CD1B tetramer, viability dye and anti-CD3. C32 glucose monomycolate from Rhodococcus equi was loaded onto the CD1B tetramers. Tetramer-sorted PBMC had been CD14 monocyte-depleted before freezing. From each donor, roughly 100,000 tetramer-negative cells were sorted.

Sequencing input: CD1b-GMM tetramer-negative cells sorted from PBMCs. This chain connects TRBV5-5 to TRBJ2-3, with 7 bases lining up with TRBD2. This clonotype originated in an adult woman with latent tuberculosis. The CDR3 region has the DNA TGTGCCAGCAGCCCGGGAGGTACATTCACAGATACGCAGTATTTT. Protein product: CASSPGGTFTDTQYF.